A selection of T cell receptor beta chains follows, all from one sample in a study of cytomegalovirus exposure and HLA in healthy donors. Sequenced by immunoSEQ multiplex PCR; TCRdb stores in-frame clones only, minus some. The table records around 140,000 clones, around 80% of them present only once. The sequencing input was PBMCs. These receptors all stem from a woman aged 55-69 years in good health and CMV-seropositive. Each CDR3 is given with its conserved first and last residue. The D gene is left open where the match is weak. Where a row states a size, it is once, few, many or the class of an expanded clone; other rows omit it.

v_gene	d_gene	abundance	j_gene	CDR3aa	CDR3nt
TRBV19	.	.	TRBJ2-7	CASSTTGFYEQYF	TGTGCCAGTAGTACTACAGGGTTCTACGAGCAGTACTTC
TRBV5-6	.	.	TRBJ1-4	CASRDTRGVNEKLFF	TGTGCCAGCAGGGACACGCGGGGGGTGAACGAAAAACTGTTTTTT
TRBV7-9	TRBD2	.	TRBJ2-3	CASSLTSGGSTDTQYF	TGTGCCAGCAGCTTAACTAGCGGGGGGAGCACAGATACGCAGTATTTT
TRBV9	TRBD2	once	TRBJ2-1	CASSVFAGLAGDNEQFF	TGTGCCAGCAGCGTTTTTGCGGGACTAGCGGGAGACAATGAGCAGTTCTTC
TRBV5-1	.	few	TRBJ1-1	CASSLTAMNTEAFF	TGCGCCAGCAGCTTGACAGCCATGAACACTGAAGCTTTCTTT
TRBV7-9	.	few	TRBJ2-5	CASSPRPGETQYF	TGTGCCAGCAGCCCCCGGCCGGGAGAGACCCAGTACTTC
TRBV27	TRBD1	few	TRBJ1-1	CASSLAGQRAFF	TGTGCCAGCAGTTTAGCGGGACAGAGAGCTTTCTTT
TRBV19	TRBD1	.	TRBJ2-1	CASSMGRGDRGNEQFF	TGTGCCAGTAGTATGGGCAGGGGAGACAGGGGCAATGAGCAGTTCTTC
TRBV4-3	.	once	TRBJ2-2	CASSQGLGQANTGELFF	TGCGCCAGCAGCCAAGGTCTGGGACAAGCGAACACCGGGGAGCTGTTTTTT
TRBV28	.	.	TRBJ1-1	CASSLWGSKGAFF	TGTGCCAGCAGTTTATGGGGGTCCAAGGGGGCTTTCTTT
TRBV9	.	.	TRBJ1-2	CASSVDGGGYGYTF	TGTGCCAGCAGCGTAGATGGGGGAGGATATGGCTACACCTTC
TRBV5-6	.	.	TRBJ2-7	CASSPLASYEQYF	TGTGCCAGCAGCCCACTAGCTTCCTACGAGCAGTACTTC
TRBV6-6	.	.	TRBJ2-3	CASSGTGGATDTQYF	TGTGCCAGCAGTGGAACTGGGGGGGCCACAGATACGCAGTATTTT
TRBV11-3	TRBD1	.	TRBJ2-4	CASSLQRRTGGPQNIQYF	TGTGCCAGCAGCTTACAGCGGAGGACAGGGGGGCCCCAAAACATTCAGTACTTC
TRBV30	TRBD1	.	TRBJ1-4	CAWSRGLEKLFF	TGTGCCTGGAGTAGGGGGCTGGAAAAACTGTTTTTT
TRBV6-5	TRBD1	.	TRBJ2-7	CASSYYRGREQYF	TGTGCCAGCAGTTATTACAGGGGGAGAGAGCAGTACTTC
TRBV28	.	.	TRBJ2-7	CASSFQGPYEQYF	TGTGCCAGCAGTTTTCAGGGCCCCTACGAGCAGTACTTC
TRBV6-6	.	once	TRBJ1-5	CASSSPDTPENQPQHF	TGTGCCAGCAGTTCCCCAGACACGCCGGAAAATCAGCCCCAGCATTTT
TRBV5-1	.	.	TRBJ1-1	CASSLARVPNTEAFF	TGCGCCAGCAGCTTGGCCCGGGTACCCAACACTGAAGCTTTCTTT
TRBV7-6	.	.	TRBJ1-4	CASSLAAGRRNEKLFF	TGTGCCAGCAGCTTAGCAGCAGGGCGGCGTAATGAAAAACTGTTTTTT
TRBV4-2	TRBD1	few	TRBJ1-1	CASSLDRENTEAFF	TGTGCCAGCAGCCTCGACAGGGAGAACACTGAAGCTTTCTTT
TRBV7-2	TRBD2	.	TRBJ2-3	CASSLVPLPLAGHTDTQYF	TGTGCCAGCAGCTTAGTGCCCCTCCCCCTAGCGGGACACACAGATACGCAGTATTTT
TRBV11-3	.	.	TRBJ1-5	CASSLGQGSGRGNQPQHF	TGTGCCAGCAGCTTAGGCCAGGGTAGTGGAAGGGGCAATCAGCCCCAGCATTTT
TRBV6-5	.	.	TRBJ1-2	CASSYSGGHYGYTF	TGTGCCAGCAGTTACTCCGGGGGGCATTATGGCTACACCTTC
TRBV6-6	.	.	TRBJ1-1	CASAGAGAEAFF	TGTGCCAGCGCAGGGGCGGGGGCTGAAGCTTTCTTT
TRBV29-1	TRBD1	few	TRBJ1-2	CSVVRQGALGYTF	TGCAGCGTTGTACGTCAGGGGGCTTTGGGCTACACCTTC
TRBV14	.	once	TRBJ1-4	CASSQRGATNEKLFF	TGTGCCAGCAGCCAAAGAGGAGCAACTAATGAAAAACTGTTTTTT
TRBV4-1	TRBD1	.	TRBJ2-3	CASSQRTPGQPLSTDTQYF	TGCGCCAGCAGCCAAAGAACGCCGGGACAGCCACTTAGCACAGATACGCAGTATTTT
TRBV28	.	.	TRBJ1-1	CASSFAAMNTEAFF	TGTGCCAGCAGTTTCGCGGCCATGAACACTGAAGCTTTCTTT
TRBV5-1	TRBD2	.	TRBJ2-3	CASSFGLAVTDTQYF	TGCGCCAGCAGCTTCGGACTAGCGGTTACAGATACGCAGTATTTT
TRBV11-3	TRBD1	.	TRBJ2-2	CASSTRTGTGELFF	TGTGCCAGCAGCACCCGGACAGGGACCGGGGAGCTGTTTTTT
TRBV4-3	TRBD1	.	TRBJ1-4	CASSQVTGTVTEKLFF	TGCGCCAGCAGCCAGGTAACCGGGACAGTGACTGAAAAACTGTTTTTT
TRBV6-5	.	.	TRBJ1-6	CASRTDGVSSPLHF	TGTGCCAGCAGGACCGACGGGGTGAGTTCACCCCTCCACTTT
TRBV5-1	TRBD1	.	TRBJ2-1	CASSSTGASEQFF	TGCGCCAGCAGCTCGACAGGGGCAAGTGAGCAGTTCTTC
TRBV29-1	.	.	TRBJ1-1	CSVPDTEAFF	TGCAGCGTTCCGGACACTGAAGCTTTCTTT
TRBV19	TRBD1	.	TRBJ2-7	CASGQGAYEQYF	TGTGCCAGCGGACAGGGGGCCTACGAGCAGTACTTC
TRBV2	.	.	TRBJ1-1	CASSPLWGRVLTTEAFF	TGTGCCAGCAGTCCCCTGTGGGGGAGGGTTCTGACCACTGAAGCTTTCTTT
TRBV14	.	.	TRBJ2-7	CASSQEWGPSYEQYF	TGTGCCAGCAGCCAAGAGTGGGGGCCCTCCTACGAGCAGTACTTC
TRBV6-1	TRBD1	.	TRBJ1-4	CASSKDRGEKLFF	TGTGCCAGCAGTAAGGACAGGGGTGAAAAACTGTTTTTT
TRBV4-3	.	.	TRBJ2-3	CASSQEKGGTDTQYF	TGCGCCAGCAGCCAAGAAAAGGGGGGCACAGATACGCAGTATTTT
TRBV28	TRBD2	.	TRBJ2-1	CASREGLASYNEQFF	TGTGCCAGCAGAGAAGGACTAGCGAGCTACAATGAGCAGTTCTTC
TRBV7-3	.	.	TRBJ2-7	CASSQLPGLEQYF	TGTGCCAGCAGCCAGCTTCCAGGCTTGGAGCAGTACTTC
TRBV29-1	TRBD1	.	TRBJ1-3	CSVEVRDVGTGGRRNTIYF	TGCAGCGTTGAAGTCAGAGATGTGGGGACAGGGGGGAGGAGAAACACCATATATTTT
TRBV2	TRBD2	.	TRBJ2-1	CASYPGTSGRAGEQFF	TGTGCCAGCTATCCCGGGACTAGCGGGAGGGCCGGTGAGCAGTTCTTC
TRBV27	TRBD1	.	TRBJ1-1	CASSRRTGILEAFF	TGTGCCAGCAGTAGACGGACAGGGATACTTGAAGCTTTCTTT
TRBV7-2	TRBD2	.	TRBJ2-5	CASSLASGSVETQYF	TGTGCCAGCAGCTTAGCGAGCGGGAGCGTGGAGACCCAGTACTTC
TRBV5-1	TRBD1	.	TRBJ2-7	CASSLVGGETYEQYF	TGCGCCAGCAGCTTGGTAGGGGGCGAGACCTACGAGCAGTACTTC
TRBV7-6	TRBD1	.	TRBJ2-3	CASSRRQGANTDTQYF	TGTGCCAGCAGCCGTCGACAGGGGGCGAACACAGATACGCAGTATTTT
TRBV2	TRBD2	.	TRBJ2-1	CASTGLVSYNEQFF	TGTGCCAGCACTGGACTAGTCTCCTACAATGAGCAGTTCTTC
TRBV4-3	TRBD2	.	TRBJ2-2	CASSQGLAGVGRTGELFF	TGCGCCAGCAGCCAGGGACTAGCGGGAGTGGGACGAACCGGGGAGCTGTTTTTT
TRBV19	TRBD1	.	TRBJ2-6	CASSIRDRGRTSGANVLTF	TGTGCCAGTAGTATCCGGGACAGGGGGCGAACATCTGGGGCCAACGTCCTGACTTTC
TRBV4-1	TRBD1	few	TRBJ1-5	CASSQSTGGALQPQHF	TGCGCCAGCAGCCAAAGTACAGGGGGCGCTTTACAGCCCCAGCATTTT